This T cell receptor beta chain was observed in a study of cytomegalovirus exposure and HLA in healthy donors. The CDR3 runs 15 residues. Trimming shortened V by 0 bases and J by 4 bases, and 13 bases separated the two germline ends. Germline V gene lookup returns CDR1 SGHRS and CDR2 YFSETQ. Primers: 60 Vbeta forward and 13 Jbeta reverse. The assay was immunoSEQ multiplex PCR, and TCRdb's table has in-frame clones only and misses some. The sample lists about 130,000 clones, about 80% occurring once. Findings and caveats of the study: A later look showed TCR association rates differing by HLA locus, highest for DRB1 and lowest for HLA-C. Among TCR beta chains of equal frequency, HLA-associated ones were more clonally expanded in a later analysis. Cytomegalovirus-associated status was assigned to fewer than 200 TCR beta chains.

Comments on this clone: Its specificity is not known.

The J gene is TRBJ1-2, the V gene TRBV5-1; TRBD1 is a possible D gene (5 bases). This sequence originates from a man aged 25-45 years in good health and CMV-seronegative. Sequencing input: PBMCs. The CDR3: CASSLAGREAYGYTF. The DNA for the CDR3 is TGCGCCAGCAGCTTGGCCGGCAGGGAGGCCTATGGCTACACCTTC.